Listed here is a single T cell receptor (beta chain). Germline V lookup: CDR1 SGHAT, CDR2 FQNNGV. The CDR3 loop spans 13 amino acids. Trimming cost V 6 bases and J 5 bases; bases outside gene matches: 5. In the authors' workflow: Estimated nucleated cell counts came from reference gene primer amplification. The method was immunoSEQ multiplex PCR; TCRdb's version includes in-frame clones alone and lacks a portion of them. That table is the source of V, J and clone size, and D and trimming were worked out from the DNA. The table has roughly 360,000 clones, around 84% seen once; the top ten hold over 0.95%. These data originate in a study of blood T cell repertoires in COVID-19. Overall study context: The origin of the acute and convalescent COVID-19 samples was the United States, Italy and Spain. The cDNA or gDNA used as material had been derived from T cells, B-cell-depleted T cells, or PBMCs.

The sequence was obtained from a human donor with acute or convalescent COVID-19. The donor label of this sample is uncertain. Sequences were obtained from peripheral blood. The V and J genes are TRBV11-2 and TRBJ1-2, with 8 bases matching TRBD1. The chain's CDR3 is CASRSTGVYGYTF. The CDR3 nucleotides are TGTGCCAGCAGATCGACAGGGGTTTATGGCTACACCTTC.